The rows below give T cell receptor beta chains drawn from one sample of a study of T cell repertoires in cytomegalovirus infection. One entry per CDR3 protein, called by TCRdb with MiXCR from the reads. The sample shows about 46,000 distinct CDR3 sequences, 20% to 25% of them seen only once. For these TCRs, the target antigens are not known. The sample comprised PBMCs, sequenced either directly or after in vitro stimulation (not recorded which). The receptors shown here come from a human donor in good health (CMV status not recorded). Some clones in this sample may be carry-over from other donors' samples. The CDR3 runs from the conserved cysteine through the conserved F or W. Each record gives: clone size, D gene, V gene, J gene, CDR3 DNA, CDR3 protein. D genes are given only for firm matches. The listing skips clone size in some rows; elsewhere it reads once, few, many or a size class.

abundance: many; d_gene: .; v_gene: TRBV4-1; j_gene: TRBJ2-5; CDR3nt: TGCGCCAGCAGCCAAGGCGGGGCCAGACTACAACAAGAGACCCAGTACTTC; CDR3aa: CASSQGGARLQQETQYF
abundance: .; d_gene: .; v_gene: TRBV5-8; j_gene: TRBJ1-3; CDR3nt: TGTGCCAGCAGGACTCGGTCAGGGGCGGTTGGAAACACCATATATTTT; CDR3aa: CASRTRSGAVGNTIYF
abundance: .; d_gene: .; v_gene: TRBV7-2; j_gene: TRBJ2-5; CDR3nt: TGTGCCAGCACCAAGGCGGCGGCAGAAGAGACCCAGTACTTC; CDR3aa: CASTKAAAEETQYF
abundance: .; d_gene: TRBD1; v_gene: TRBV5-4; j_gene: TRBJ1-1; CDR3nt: TGTGCCAGCAGTTCGGACAGGGAAACTGAAGCTTTCTTT; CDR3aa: CASSSDRETEAFF
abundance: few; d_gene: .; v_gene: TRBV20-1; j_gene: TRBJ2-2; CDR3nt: TGCAGTGCCCTTGACACCGAAAACACCGGGGAGCTGTTTTTT; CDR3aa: CSALDTENTGELFF
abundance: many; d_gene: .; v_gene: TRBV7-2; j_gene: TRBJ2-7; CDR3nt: TGTGCCAGCAGCGCCCTAGGGGGCAGCGGGATTTACTACGAGCAGTACTTC; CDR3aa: CASSALGGSGIYYEQYF
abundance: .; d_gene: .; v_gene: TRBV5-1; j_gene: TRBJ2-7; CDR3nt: TGCGCCAGCACCCCTTTGCCGAGTAGCTCCTACGAGCAGTACTTC; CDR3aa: CASTPLPSSSYEQYF
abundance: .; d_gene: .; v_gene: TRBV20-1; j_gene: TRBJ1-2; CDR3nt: TGCAGTGCGAGGAGCCCTAACTATGGCTACACCTTC; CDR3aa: CSARSPNYGYTF
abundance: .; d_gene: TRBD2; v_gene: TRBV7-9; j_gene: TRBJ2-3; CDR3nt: TGTGCCAGCAGCTCTCCGGGACTAGCGACACTAACTCAGTATTTT; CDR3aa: CASSSPGLATLTQYF
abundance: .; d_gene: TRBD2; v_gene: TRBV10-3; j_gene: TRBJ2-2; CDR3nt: TGTGCCATCAGTGACCTTTCGGGGGAGGGCACCGGGGAGCTGTTTTTT; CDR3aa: CAISDLSGEGTGELFF
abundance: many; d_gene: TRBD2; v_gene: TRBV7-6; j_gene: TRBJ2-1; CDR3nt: TGTGCCAGCAGCTCATTCTTAGCGGGATACTACAATGAGCAGTTCTTC; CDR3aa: CASSSFLAGYYNEQFF
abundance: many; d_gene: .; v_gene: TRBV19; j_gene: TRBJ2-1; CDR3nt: TGTGCCAGTAGTATACCAGGCCGAGACAATGAGCAGTTCTTC; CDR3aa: CASSIPGRDNEQFF
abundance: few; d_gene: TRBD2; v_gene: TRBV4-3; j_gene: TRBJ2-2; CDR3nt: TGCGCCAGCAGCACCCCTAGCGGGAGTCCCACCGGGGAGCTGTTTTTT; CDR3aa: CASSTPSGSPTGELFF
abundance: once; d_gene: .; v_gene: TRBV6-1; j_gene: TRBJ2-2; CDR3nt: TGTGCCAGCAGTAGCAACACCGGGGAGCTGTTTTTT; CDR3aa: CASSSNTGELFF
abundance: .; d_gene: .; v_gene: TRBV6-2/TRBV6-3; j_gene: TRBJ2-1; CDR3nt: TGTGCCAGCAGTTACTCGTCCGCGTACAATGAGCAGTTCTTC; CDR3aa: CASSYSSAYNEQFF
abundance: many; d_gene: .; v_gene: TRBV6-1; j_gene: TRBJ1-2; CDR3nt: TGTGCCAGCCCGGGACACCAAACCTATGGCTACACCTTC; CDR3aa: CASPGHQTYGYTF
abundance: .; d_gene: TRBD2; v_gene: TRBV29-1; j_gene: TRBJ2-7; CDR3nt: TGCAGCGTTCGCCCTAGCGGTTTCTCCTACGAGCAGTACTTC; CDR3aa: CSVRPSGFSYEQYF
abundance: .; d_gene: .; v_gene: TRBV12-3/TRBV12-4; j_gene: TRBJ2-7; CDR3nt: TGTGCCAGCAGTTACGGAGAGGGTGTCGAGCAGTACTTC; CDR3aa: CASSYGEGVEQYF
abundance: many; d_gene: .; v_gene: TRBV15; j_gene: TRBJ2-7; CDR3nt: TGTGCCACCAGCCCCGGTCCTACGGTAGACGAGCAGTACTTC; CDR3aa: CATSPGPTVDEQYF
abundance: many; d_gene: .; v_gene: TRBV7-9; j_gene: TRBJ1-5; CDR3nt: TGTGCCAGCAGCTTAGACCCGGGGGCACAGGCCCAGCATTTT; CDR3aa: CASSLDPGAQAQHF
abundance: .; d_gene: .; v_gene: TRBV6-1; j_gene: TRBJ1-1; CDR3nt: TGTGCCAGCCGTGAACAGGGAGTGAACACTGAAGCTTTCTTT; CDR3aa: CASREQGVNTEAFF
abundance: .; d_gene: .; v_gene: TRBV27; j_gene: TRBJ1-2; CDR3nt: TGTGCCAGCAGTCTTTATACAGGGTGGAACTATGGCTACACCTTC; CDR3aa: CASSLYTGWNYGYTF
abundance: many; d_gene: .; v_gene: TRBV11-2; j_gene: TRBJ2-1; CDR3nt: TGTGCCAGCAGCTGGAGCGCAGGTGGGAATGAGCAGTTCTTC; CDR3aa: CASSWSAGGNEQFF
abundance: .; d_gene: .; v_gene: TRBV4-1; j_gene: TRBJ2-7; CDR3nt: TGCGCCAGCAGCCCGCAGGGGGAGGTTGGCGAGCAGTACTTC; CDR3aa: CASSPQGEVGEQYF
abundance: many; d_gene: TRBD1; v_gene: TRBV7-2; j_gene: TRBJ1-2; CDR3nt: TGTGCCAGCAGCCCGCGCGCGGCACAGGGGGGTTATGGCTACACCTTC; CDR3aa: CASSPRAAQGGYGYTF
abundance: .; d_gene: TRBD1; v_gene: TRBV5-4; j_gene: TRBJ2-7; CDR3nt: TGTGCCAGCAGCCCTCGACAGGGGGCGTACGAGCAGTACTTC; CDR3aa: CASSPRQGAYEQYF
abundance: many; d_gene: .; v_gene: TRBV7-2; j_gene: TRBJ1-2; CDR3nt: TGTGCCAGCAGCTCCCCGGGGAACTATGGCTACACCTTC; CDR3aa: CASSSPGNYGYTF
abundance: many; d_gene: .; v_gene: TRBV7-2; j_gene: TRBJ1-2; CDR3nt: TGTGCCAGCAGCTTAGCCCCCCTTCTAAATCAGGTAGATGGCTACACCTTC; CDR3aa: CASSLAPLLNQVDGYTF
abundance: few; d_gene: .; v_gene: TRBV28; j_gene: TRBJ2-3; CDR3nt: TGTGCCAGCAGTTTGATTGGACTCGGCAGAGATACGCAGTATTTT; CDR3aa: CASSLIGLGRDTQYF
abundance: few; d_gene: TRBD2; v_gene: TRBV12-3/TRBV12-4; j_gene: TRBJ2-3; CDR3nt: TGTGCCAGCAGTTTAGCGCTTAGTAGCGGGAGAAACGCAGATACGCAGTATTTT; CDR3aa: CASSLALSSGRNADTQYF
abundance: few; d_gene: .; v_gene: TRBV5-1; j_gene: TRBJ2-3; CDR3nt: TGCGCCAGCAGCTTACGGCCCCTACGGGATACGCAGTATTTT; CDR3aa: CASSLRPLRDTQYF
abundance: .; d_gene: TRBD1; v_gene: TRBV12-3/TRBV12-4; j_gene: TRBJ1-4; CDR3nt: TGTGCCAGCAGACCCGGGACAGGGCTTGCGGATGAAAAACTGTTTTTT; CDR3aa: CASRPGTGLADEKLFF
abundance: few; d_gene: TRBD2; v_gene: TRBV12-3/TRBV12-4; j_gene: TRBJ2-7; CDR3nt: TGTGCCAGCAGTTTTCGTGCGGGAGCAAAGTACGAGCAGTACTTC; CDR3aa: CASSFRAGAKYEQYF
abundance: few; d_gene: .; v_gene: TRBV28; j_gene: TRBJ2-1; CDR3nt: TGTGCCAGCAGTCTACGGGGAGGGGGCTCCTACAATGAGCAGTTCTTC; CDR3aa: CASSLRGGGSYNEQFF
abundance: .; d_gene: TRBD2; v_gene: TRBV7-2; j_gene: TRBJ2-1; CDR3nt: TGTGCCAGCAGCTTAGGGACTAGCGGAAACAATGAGCAGTTCTTC; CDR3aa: CASSLGTSGNNEQFF
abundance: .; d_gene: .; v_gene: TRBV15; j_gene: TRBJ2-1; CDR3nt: TGTGCCACCAGCACCACCAACGAGGGAGCGGAGAACAATGAGCAGTTCTTC; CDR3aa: CATSTTNEGAENNEQFF
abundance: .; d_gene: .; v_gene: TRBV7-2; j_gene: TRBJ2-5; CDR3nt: TGTGCCAGCAGCTTCTCAAGGGAGACCCAGTACTTC; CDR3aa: CASSFSRETQYF
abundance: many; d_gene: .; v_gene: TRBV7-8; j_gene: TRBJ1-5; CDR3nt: TGTGCCAGCAGCTTAGGGGGGGCCGAGCCCCAGCATTTT; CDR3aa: CASSLGGAEPQHF
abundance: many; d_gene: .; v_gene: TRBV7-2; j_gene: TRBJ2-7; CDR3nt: TGTGCCAGCAGCTTCTCGGGCGAGCAGTACTTC; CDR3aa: CASSFSGEQYF
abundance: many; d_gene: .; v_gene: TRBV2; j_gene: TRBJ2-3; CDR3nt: TGTGCCAGCAGCCCCAGGTCTGGATTCGGGTATTTT; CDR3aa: CASSPRSGFGYF
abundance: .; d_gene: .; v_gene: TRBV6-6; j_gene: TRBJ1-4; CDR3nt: TGTGCCAGCAGTTATGGGGCAACTAATGAAAAACTGTTTTTT; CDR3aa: CASSYGATNEKLFF
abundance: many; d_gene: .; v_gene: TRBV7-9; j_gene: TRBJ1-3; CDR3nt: TGTGCCAGCAGCTCGATTTATGGGCAGGCTGGAAACACCATATATTTT; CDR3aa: CASSSIYGQAGNTIYF
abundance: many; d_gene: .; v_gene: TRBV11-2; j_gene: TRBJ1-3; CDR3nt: TGTGCCAGCAGCAATCTCGGCAACCTTCGGGGAAACACCATATATTTT; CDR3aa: CASSNLGNLRGNTIYF
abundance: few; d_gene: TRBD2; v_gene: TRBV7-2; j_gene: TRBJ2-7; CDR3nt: TGTGCCAGCAGCTTGGGCGGGAGTCAAAACGAGCAGTACTTC; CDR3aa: CASSLGGSQNEQYF
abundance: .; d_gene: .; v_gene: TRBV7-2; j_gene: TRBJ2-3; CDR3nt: TGTGCCAGCAGCTTAGACGGCGGGATAAGACGCCATACGCAGTATTTT; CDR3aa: CASSLDGGIRRHTQYF
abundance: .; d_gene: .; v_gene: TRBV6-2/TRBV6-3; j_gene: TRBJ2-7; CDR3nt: TGTGCCAGCAGTTACTCCATGGCGGGGGAGCAGTACTTC; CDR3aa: CASSYSMAGEQYF